This TCR beta chain was identified in a study of memory CD4+ T cells and cytomegalovirus serostatus. Per germline, CDR1 MDHEN and CDR2 SYDVKM. There are 14 residues in the CDR3. The V and J ends lost 6 bases and 7 bases, in that order; junction bases with no gene match: 8. The data were produced by immunoSEQ multiplex PCR, yet TCRdb's version contains in-frame clones alone and is incomplete. The data contain about 50,000 clones, 70% to 85% of them singletons. The sort gate was single viable CD3+CD4+CD8-CD45RO+ cells for memory CD4+ T cells. The sequenced sample consisted of memory CD4+ T cells from blood. The chain is built from TRBV28 and TRBJ2-7; the match to TRBD1 covers 11 bases. This clonotype originated in an adult in good health and CMV-seronegative. The CDR3 DNA reads TGTGCCAGCAGACGGACAGGGGGCGCGGGTGAGCAGTACTTC. It codes for CASRRTGGAGEQYF.